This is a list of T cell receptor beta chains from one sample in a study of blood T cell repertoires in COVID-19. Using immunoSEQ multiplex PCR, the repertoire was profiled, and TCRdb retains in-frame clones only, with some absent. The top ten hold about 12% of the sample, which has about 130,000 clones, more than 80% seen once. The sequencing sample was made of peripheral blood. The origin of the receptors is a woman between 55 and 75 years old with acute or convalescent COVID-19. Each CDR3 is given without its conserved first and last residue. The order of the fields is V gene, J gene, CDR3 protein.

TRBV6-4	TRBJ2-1	ASSDGTSRANEQF
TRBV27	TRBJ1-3	ASSLDHRSGNTIY
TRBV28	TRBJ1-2	ASSSGQGLLNYGYT
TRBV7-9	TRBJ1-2	ASSFSRGSNYGYT
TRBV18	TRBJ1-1	ASSPSTDRGPGSF
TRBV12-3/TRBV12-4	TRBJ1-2	ASTPQVEYGYT
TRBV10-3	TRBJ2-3	ASRTSGGRDTQY
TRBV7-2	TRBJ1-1	ASSLRRSGANTEAF
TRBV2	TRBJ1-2	ASSGQGRGGYT
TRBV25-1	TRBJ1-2	ASSDPAGGDYGYT
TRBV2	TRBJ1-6	ASSTEGSPLH
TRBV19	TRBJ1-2	ASSIVGGANYGYT
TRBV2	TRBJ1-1	ASSVTGRAEAF
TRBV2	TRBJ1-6	ASTEGSPLH
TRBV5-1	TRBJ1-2	ASSPGGTGGEVYGYT
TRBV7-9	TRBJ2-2	ASSLDEGRGGTGELF
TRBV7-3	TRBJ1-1	ASSPGQVNTEAF
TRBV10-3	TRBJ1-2	AISESTGQGSYGYT
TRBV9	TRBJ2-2	ASSVYYTGELF
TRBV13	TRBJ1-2	ASSSPGHRVSYGYT
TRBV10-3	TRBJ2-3	AISGTSGTDTQY
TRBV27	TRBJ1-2	ASSTVQGARNGYT
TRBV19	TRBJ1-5	ASSLAGAPQH
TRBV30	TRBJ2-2	AWSVTGGTGELF
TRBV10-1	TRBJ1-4	ASSESPREKLF
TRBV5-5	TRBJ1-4	ASSLWAGPNEKLF
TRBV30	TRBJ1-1	AWTGEGWGTEAF
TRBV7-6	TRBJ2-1	ASRGTDNEQF
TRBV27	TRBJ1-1	ASSLNQMNTEAF
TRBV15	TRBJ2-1	ATSSRQPLYNEQF